This T cell receptor (beta chain) derives from a study of immune cell composition in non-small cell lung cancer. The CDR3 length is 15 residues. V was pared by 5 bases and J by 9 bases, with 20 bases between. The germline V gene has CDR1 MNHEY and CDR2 SMNVEV (reference sequence). Profiling relied on immunoSEQ multiplex PCR, and the TCRdb table lists in-frame clones only, not all of them. The table shows about 4,900 clones, with roughly 80% occurring only once. Sequencing used lung tumor tissue. The sequence derives from a human donor with non-small cell lung cancer. V is TRBV27 and J is TRBJ2-1; TRBD2 might be the D (5 bases). CDR3 residues: CASSPAWPGIGEQFF. The CDR3 nucleotides read TGTGCCAGCAGTCCCGCTTGGCCCGGGATTGGTGAGCAGTTCTTC.